This T cell receptor (beta chain) was sequenced in a study of Ad26.COV2.S vaccination and SARS-CoV-2 variants. Regarding the study as a whole: Placebo recipients trailed vaccine recipients in spike-specific TCR breadth.

Treatment of the sample: 15 to 20 received Ad26.COV2.S at low or high dose, single or two shots; about 5 received placebo; per-sample allocation not given. Following the first vaccine or placebo injection, samples were taken on day 63. A word on this clone: Its specificity is not known.

Clones were read by immunoSEQ multiplex PCR, and TCRdb kept only the in-frame ones, dropping some. The profile shows roughly 460,000 clones, about 89% of them singletons. V lost 3 bases, J lost 1 base, and 2 bases stayed unmatched. The germline CDR1 and CDR2 sequences are GTSNPN and SVGIG (reference sequence). The CDR3 sequence is 14 residues long. V is TRBV30 and J is TRBJ2-3; TRBD1 matches 9 bases. The sequencing used peripheral blood, collected in a trial of Ad26.COV2.S vaccine versus placebo. The receptor comes from a person aged 18-60 years who received the Ad26.COV2.S COVID-19 vaccine or a placebo. The CDR3 DNA sequence: TGTGCCTGGAGGAGGACAGGGGGCACAGATACGCAGTATTTT. Translation gives CAWRRTGGTDTQYF.